The clone carrying this TCR beta chain was seen many times. It was with unique molecular identifiers that the TCRbeta library was prepared. TCRdb independently ran MiXCR on the PCR reads; one entry per CDR3 protein. The sample has under 850,000 distinct CDR3 sequences; around 13% are singletons. The sample comes from a study of T-cell reconstitution after alpha-beta-depleted transplantation in children. The input for sequencing was PBMCs, taken before TCRalphabeta/CD19-depleted stem cell transplant. The source of this sequence is a girl under 10 years old with congenital amegakaryocytic thrombocytopenia, due to receive a stem cell transplant.

CDR3 residues: CSASHGTGYNEQFF. In DNA form, the CDR3 reads TGCAGTGCTAGCCACGGGACAGGGTACAATGAGCAGTTCTTC. The gene calls are TRBV20-1 and TRBJ2-1; 9 positions agree with TRBD1. The CDR3 runs to 14 residues. Germline V gene data show CDR1 as DFQATT and CDR2 as SNEGSKA (reference sequence). The ends lost 3 bases at V and 4 bases at J; junction bases unmatched: 4.